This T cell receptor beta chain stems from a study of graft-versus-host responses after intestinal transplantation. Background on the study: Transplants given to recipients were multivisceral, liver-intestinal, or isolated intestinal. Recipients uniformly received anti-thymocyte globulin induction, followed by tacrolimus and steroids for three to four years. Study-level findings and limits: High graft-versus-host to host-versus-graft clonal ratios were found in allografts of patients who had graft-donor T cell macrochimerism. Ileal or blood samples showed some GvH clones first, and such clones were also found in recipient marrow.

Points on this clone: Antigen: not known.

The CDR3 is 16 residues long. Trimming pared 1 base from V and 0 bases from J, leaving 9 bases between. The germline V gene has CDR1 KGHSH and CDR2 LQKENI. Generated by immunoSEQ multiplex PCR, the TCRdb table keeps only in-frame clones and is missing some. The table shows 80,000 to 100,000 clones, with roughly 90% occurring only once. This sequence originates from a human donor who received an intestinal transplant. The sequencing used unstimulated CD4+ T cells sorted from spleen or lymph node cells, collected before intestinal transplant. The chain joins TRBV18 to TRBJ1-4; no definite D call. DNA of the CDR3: TGTGCCAGCTCACCACTACAGAGAGCAACTAATGAAAAACTGTTTTTT. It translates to CASSPLQRATNEKLFF.